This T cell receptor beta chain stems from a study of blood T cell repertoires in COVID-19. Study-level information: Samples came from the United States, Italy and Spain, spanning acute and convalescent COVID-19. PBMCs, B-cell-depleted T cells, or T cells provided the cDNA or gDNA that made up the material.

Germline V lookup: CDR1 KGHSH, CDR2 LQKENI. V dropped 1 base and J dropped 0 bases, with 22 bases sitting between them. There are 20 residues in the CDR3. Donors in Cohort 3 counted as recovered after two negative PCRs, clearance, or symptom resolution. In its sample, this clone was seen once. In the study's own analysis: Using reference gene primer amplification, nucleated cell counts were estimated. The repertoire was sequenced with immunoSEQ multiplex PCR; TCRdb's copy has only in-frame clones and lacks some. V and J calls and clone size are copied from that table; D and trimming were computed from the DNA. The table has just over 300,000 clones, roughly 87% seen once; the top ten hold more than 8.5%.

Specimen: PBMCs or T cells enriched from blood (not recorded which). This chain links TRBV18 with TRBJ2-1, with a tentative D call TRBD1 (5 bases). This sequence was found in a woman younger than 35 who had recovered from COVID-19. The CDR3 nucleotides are TGTGCCAGCTCACCACAGGGGTCGTTACCTAGGCCGAGCTCCTACAATGAGCAGTTCTTC. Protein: CASSPQGSLPRPSSYNEQFF.